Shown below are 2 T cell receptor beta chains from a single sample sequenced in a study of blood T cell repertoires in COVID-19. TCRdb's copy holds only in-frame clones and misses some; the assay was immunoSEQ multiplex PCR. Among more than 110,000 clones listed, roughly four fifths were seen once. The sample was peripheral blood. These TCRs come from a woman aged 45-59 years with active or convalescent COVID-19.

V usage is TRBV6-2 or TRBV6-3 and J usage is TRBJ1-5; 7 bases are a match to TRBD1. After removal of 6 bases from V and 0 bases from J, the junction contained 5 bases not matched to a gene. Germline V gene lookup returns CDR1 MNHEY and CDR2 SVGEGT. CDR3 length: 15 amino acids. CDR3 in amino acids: CASSGGTASNQPQHF. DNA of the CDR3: TGTGCCAGCAGCGGAGGGACAGCTAGCAATCAGCCCCAGCATTTT.

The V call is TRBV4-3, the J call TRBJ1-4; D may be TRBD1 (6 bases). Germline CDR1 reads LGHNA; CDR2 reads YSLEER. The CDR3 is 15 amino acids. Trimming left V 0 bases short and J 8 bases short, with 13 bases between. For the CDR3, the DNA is TGCGCCAGCAGCCAAGAACAGGGTAGGAAAGAAAAACTGTTTTTT. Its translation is CASSQEQGRKEKLFF.